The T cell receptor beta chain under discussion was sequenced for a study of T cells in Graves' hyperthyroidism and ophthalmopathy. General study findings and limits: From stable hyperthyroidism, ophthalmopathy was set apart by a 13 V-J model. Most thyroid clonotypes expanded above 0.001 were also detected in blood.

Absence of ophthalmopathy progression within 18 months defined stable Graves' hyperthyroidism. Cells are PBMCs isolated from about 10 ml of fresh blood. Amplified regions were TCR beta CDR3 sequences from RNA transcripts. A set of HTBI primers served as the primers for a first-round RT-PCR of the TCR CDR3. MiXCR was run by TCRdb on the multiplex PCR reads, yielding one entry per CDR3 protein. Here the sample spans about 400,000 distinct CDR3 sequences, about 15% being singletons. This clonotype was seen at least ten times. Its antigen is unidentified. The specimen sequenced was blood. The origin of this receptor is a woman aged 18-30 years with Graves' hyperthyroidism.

In DNA form, the CDR3 reads TGTGCCACTAAAAGGGAGGGGGTGAGCCCCGGAATGAACACTGAAGCTTTCTTT. Translation: CATKREGVSPGMNTEAFF. The chain carries TRBV27 and TRBJ1-1; a possible D gene is TRBD1 (6 bases). CDR1 and CDR2 (germline): MNHEY, SMNVEV (reference sequence). Trimming took off 10 bases at V and 0 bases at J, with 27 bases between the two ends. The CDR3 is 18 residues long.